Listed here are 28 T cell receptor beta chains from one sample, sequenced in a study of blood T cell repertoires in COVID-19. Using immunoSEQ multiplex PCR, the repertoire was profiled, and TCRdb retains in-frame clones only, with some absent. The table records about 380,000 clones, about 88% of them present only once. The specimen sequenced was PBMCs or T cells enriched from blood (not recorded which). These receptor sequences come from a woman younger than 30 who had recovered from COVID-19.

V usage is TRBV5-6 and J usage is TRBJ1-3; D is uncertain. Trimming shortened V by 2 bases and J by 0 bases, and 12 bases separated the two germline ends. The CDR3 loop spans 16 amino acids. Germline V CDR1 and CDR2: SGHDT, YYEEEE. For the CDR3, the DNA is TGTGCCAGCAGCTTACTACCATCGAGCTCTGGAAACACCATATATTTT. Residues: CASSLLPSSSGNTIYF.

The V gene is TRBV24-1, the J gene TRBJ2-7, with 10 nucleotides matching TRBD1. This CDR3 is 15 amino acids long. The germline gives CDR1 KGHDR, CDR2 SFDVKD. The V and J ends lost 3 bases and 1 base, in that order; junction bases with no gene match: 2. The chain's CDR3 is CATSDPGQGSYEQYF. The CDR3 nucleotides read TGTGCCACCAGTGATCCGGGACAGGGGTCCTACGAGCAGTACTTC.

V gene TRBV9 combines with J gene TRBJ1-2; D gene unclear. The germline V and J ends were trimmed by 0 bases and 5 bases, with 11 bases remaining between them. Germline CDR1 SGDLS, CDR2 YYNGEE. There are 14 residues in the CDR3. The CDR3 DNA sequence: TGTGCCAGCAGCGTAGCTCTAGGAGGTTATGGCTACACCTTC. It specifies CASSVALGGYGYTF. The full variable domain, rest sourced from reference TRBV9 and TRBJ1-2, is DSGVTQTPKHLITATGQRVTLRCSPRSGDLSVYWYQQSLDQGLQFLIQYYNGEERAKGNILERFSAQQFPDLHSELNLSSLELGDSALYFCASSVALGGYGYTFGSGTRLTVV.

The chain is built from TRBV19 and TRBJ1-1; 8 positions agree with TRBD1. J gave up 0 bases and V 5 bases, and 5 bases lay outside the gene matches. Germline assignment: CDR1 LNHDA and CDR2 SQIVND (reference sequence). The length of the CDR3 is 15 residues. CDR3 sequence reads: CASSFRTGMNTEAFF. In nucleotides, the CDR3 is TGTGCCAGTAGTTTTCGGACAGGGATGAACACTGAAGCTTTCTTT.

The chain couples TRBV7-2 to TRBJ1-2, with D uncertain. The V gene's germline CDR1 is SGHTA and CDR2 FQGNSA. CDR3 length equals 12 residues. The germline V and J ends were trimmed by 3 bases and 7 bases, with 9 bases remaining between them. In DNA form, the CDR3 reads TGTGCCAGCAGCTTCCTGTACGGTGGCTACACCTTC. Translating it yields CASSFLYGGYTF.

This chain links TRBV30 with TRBJ1-4; D call uncertain. The CDR3 covers 14 residues. The V gene's germline CDR1 is GTSNPN and CDR2 SVGIG (reference sequence). With 0 bases removed from V and 0 bases from J, the gap between germline ends came to 5 bases. In nucleotides, the CDR3 is TGTGCCTGGAGTGTCTATTCAACTAATGAAAAACTGTTTTTT. Translation: CAWSVYSTNEKLFF.

The chain uses TRBV19 and TRBJ1-4; D is perhaps TRBD1 (6 bases). The V gene's germline CDR1 is LNHDA and CDR2 SQIVND (reference sequence). The CDR3 length is 14 residues. The V end was cut by 8 bases, the J end by 3 bases, with 13 bases between. The CDR3 DNA follows: TGTGCCAGTTCCTCAGGGGCGTCTAATGAAAAACTGTTTTTT. This gives the protein CASSSGASNEKLFF.

The sample holds one count of this clone. The chain couples TRBV30 to TRBJ2-7, with TRBD1 matching 8 bases. The CDR3 is made up of 14 amino acids. Unmatched junction bases numbered 11, after V lost 6 bases and J lost 4 bases. Germline CDR1 and CDR2: GTSNPN and SVGIG (reference sequence). The CDR3 DNA reads TGTGCCTGTGAGAACAGGGGGTGGGTTTACGAGCAGTACTTC. Encoded protein: CACENRGWVYEQYF.

This clone came up a few times. The rearrangement uses TRBV29-1 and TRBJ1-2; perhaps TRBD1 as D (5 bases). In germline, CDR1 is SQVTM, CDR2 ANQGSEA. The CDR3 contains 15 residues. Trimming stripped 4 bases from V and 2 bases from J, with 17 bases between. The CDR3 DNA is TGCAGCGTTGGGGGACTTATTGAGACCAACTATGGCTACACCTTC. Protein product: CSVGGLIETNYGYTF. Full variable domain (outside the CDR3, taken from reference TRBV29-1 and TRBJ1-2): SAVISQKPSRDICQRGTSLTIQCQVDSQVTMMFWYRQQPGQSLTLIATANQGSEATYESGFVIDKFPISRPNLTFSTLTVSNMSPEDSSIYLCSVGGLIETNYGYTFGSGTRLTVV.

The V and J genes are TRBV9 and TRBJ2-3; D is uncertain. CDR1 SGDLS and CDR2 YYNGEE come from the germline V gene. Trimming took 0 bases from V and 5 from J, leaving 10 bases between them. The CDR3 sequence is 14 residues long. CDR3 residues: CASSVGNIGDTQYF. The CDR3 coding sequence is TGTGCCAGCAGCGTAGGTAACATTGGAGATACGCAGTATTTT. Using reference TRBV9 and TRBJ2-3 for the parts outside the CDR3, the full variable domain is DSGVTQTPKHLITATGQRVTLRCSPRSGDLSVYWYQQSLDQGLQFLIQYYNGEERAKGNILERFSAQQFPDLHSELNLSSLELGDSALYFCASSVGNIGDTQYFGPGTRLTVL.

The chain recombines TRBV3-1 (or the pseudogene TRBV3-2) with TRBJ2-5, with D perhaps TRBD2 (5 bases). V lost 3 bases and J 2 bases, leaving 13 bases between the germline ends. Looked up from germline, CDR1 is LGHDT and CDR2 is YNNKEL (reference sequence). This CDR3 is 15 amino acids long. The CDR3 DNA sequence: TGTGCCAGCAGCCACCCCGCGGGCAGGCAAGAGACCCAGTACTTC. Translated, it gives CASSHPAGRQETQYF.

Details on this clone: In the same sample, other DNA sequences code for this CDR3. V is TRBV12-3 or TRBV12-4 and J is TRBJ2-3; tentative D call: TRBD2 (5 bases). Trimming removed 1 base from V and 6 bases from J, with 8 bases in between. CDR3 length equals 13 residues. The DNA for the CDR3 is TGTGCCAGCAGTTTAGGAGGGCGGGATACGCAGTATTTT. Translated, it gives CASSLGGRDTQYF.

The rearrangement links TRBV5-4 to TRBJ2-5, with 7 positions matching TRBD1. The CDR3 totals 14 residues. V dropped 0 bases and J dropped 5; count of bases not matched to a gene: 4. Per germline, CDR1 SGHNT and CDR2 YYREEE (reference sequence). The CDR3 bases are TGTGCCAGCAGCTTGGACAGGGGAGACGAGACCCAGTACTTC. Amino acids: CASSLDRGDETQYF. Full variable domain (rest looked up from reference TRBV5-4 and TRBJ2-5): ETGVTQSPTHLIKTRGQQVTLRCSSQSGHNTVSWYQQALGQGPQFIFQYYREEENGRGNFPPRFSGLQFPNYSSELNVNALELDDSALYLCASSLDRGDETQYFGPGTRLLVL.

This clone was counted a single time. V gene TRBV10-1 combines with J gene TRBJ1-2; maybe TRBD1 (5 bases). Trimming left V 6 bases short and J 5 bases short, with 7 bases between. This CDR3 has 11 residues. The germline V gene has CDR1 WNHNN and CDR2 SYGVQD (reference sequence). CDR3 loop: CASRGGYGYTF. The CDR3 region has the DNA TGCGCCAGCAGGGGGGGTTATGGCTACACCTTC.

The chain couples TRBV7-9 to TRBJ1-2; D gene uncertain. The CDR3 totals 13 residues. The germline V and J ends were trimmed by 3 bases and 3 bases, with 8 bases remaining between them. CDR1 and CDR2 (germline): SEHNR, FQNEAQ (reference sequence). Here the CDR3 reads CASSFSVDYGYTF. DNA for the CDR3: TGTGCCAGCAGCTTCTCCGTCGACTATGGCTACACCTTC.

The gene calls are TRBV6-5 and TRBJ1-1; tentative D call: TRBD1 (5 bases). In germline, CDR1 is MNHEY, CDR2 SVGAGI. With 0 bases removed from V and 1 base from J, the gap between germline ends came to 6 bases. CDR3 length equals 14 residues. The CDR3 is CASSYSGGNTEAFF. The CDR3 region has the DNA TGTGCCAGCAGTTACTCGGGGGGGAACACTGAAGCTTTCTTT.

The V and J genes are TRBV28 and TRBJ1-1, with 9 bases aligning to TRBD1. CDR3 length: 19 residues. V shed 5 bases, J shed 1 base, and the junction held 17 bases outside the gene matches. CDR1 is MDHEN and CDR2 is SYDVKM in the germline V gene. In nucleotides, the CDR3 is TGTGCCAGCAGTCCCCTTTTATCCCGGGACAGGGAACGGAACACTGAAGCTTTCTTT. Protein: CASSPLLSRDRERNTEAFF.

The V gene is TRBV9, the J gene TRBJ1-1; the match to TRBD1 covers 7 bases. The germline V gene has CDR1 SGDLS and CDR2 YYNGEE. This CDR3 is 15 amino acids long. Trimming cost V 4 bases and J 6 bases; bases outside gene matches: 12. CDR3 protein: CASSPGQAGFSEAFF. The CDR3 DNA follows: TGTGCCAGCAGCCCCGGACAGGCGGGTTTCTCTGAAGCTTTCTTT.

This clone was observed once. The chain employs TRBV27 and TRBJ2-2, with D possibly matching TRBD2 (5 bases). The CDR3 length is 10 residues. V shed 8 bases and J shed 8 bases, with 6 bases lying between them. The germline CDR1 and CDR2 sequences are MNHEY and SMNVEV (reference sequence). CDR3 residues: CASPGGELFF. CDR3 nucleotides: TGTGCCAGCCCGGGAGGGGAGCTGTTTTTT.

In this sample, this clone turned up once. The chain carries TRBV29-1 and TRBJ1-2, with TRBD1 matching over 8 bases. There are 13 residues in the CDR3. After removal of 6 bases from V and 4 bases from J, the junction contained 7 bases not matched to a gene. Germline-derived CDR1 and CDR2 are SQVTM and ANQGSEA. CDR3 bases: TGCAGCGTCACAGACAGGGGCACCTATGGCTACACCTTC. It codes for CSVTDRGTYGYTF.

The chain recombines TRBV11-3 with TRBJ1-6; tentatively, D is TRBD1 (6 bases). The CDR3 is made up of 13 amino acids. Germline V lookup: CDR1 SGHNT, CDR2 YENEEA. V lost 3 bases and J lost 10, with 10 bases in between. CDR3 sequence reads: CASSLGADSPLHF. CDR3 coding DNA: TGTGCCAGCAGCTTGGGGGCGGACTCACCCCTCCACTTT.

The chain carries TRBV13 and TRBJ1-4, with 7 bases matching TRBD1. The CDR3 spans 14 residues. The V segment lost 4 bases and the J segment 8 bases; nucleotides outside the gene matches: 7. From germline, CDR1 is PRHDT and CDR2 FYEKMQ (reference sequence). The CDR3 DNA reads as TGTGCCAGCAGCTCAGGGACAGTCGGCGAAAAACTGTTTTTT. Its translation is CASSSGTVGEKLFF.

This clone occurred once. This sequence joins TRBV19 and TRBJ1-2, with D possibly being TRBD1 (6 bases). This CDR3 has 13 amino acids. Trimming took 5 bases from V and 3 from J, leaving 10 bases between them. In germline, CDR1 is LNHDA, CDR2 SQIVND (reference sequence). The CDR3 DNA follows: TGTGCCAGTAGTGGCGGGGGCTACTATGGCTACACCTTC. As protein: CASSGGGYYGYTF.

V gene TRBV7-9 combines with J gene TRBJ1-1; 7 bases fit TRBD1. V dropped 1 base and J dropped 4; count of bases not matched to a gene: 6. Germline CDR1 SEHNR, CDR2 FQNEAQ (reference sequence). This CDR3 has 15 residues. CDR3: CASSLGDRDGTEAFF. In nucleotides, the CDR3 is TGTGCCAGCAGCTTAGGTGACAGGGATGGCACTGAAGCTTTCTTT.

This chain joins TRBV11-2 and TRBJ2-3; TRBD2 matches at 11 bases. Germline V gives CDR1 SGHAT, CDR2 FQNNGV. V was pared by 8 bases and J by 1 base, with 8 bases of the junction left unmatched. The CDR3 has 16 amino acids. The CDR3 region is CASRLAGSRGTDTQYF. The CDR3 DNA sequence: TGTGCCAGCCGACTAGCGGGGTCTCGGGGCACAGATACGCAGTATTTT. Full variable domain (missing parts from reference TRBV11-2 and TRBJ2-3): EAGVAQSPRYKIIEKRQSVAFWCNPISGHATLYWYQQILGQGPKLLIQFQNNGVVDDSQLPKDRFSAERLKGVDSTLKIQPAKLEDSAVYLCASRLAGSRGTDTQYFGPGTRLTVL.

The chain carries TRBV18 and TRBJ1-2; a possible D gene is TRBD1 (6 bases). Trimming left V 0 bases short and J 8 bases short, with 16 bases between. The CDR3 runs 15 residues. The V gene's germline CDR1 is KGHSH and CDR2 LQKENI. This CDR3 is CASSPPNRVQGGYTF. The CDR3 DNA is TGTGCCAGCTCACCACCGAACAGGGTCCAGGGGGGCTACACCTTC.

This clone was found once. This chain uses TRBV2 with TRBJ1-1, with a tentative D call TRBD1 (5 bases). Trimming shortened V by 6 bases and J by 6 bases, and 8 bases separated the two germline ends. This CDR3 spans 11 amino acids. Germline CDR1 SNHLY, CDR2 FYNNEI. CDR3 DNA: TGTGCCAGCAGGCAGGGCGCTGAAGCTTTCTTT. Amino acid sequence: CASRQGAEAFF.

This clone appeared a single time. This sample includes further DNA sequences coding for the same CDR3. V usage is TRBV28 and J usage is TRBJ1-1, with no clear D. The ends were cut back, 5 bases at V and 7 bases at J, with 5 bases in the middle. CDR3 size: 10 residues. The germline gives CDR1 MDHEN, CDR2 SYDVKM. In DNA form, the CDR3 reads TGTGCCAGCAGTAGGAGTGAAGCTTTCTTT. It is translated as CASSRSEAFF.